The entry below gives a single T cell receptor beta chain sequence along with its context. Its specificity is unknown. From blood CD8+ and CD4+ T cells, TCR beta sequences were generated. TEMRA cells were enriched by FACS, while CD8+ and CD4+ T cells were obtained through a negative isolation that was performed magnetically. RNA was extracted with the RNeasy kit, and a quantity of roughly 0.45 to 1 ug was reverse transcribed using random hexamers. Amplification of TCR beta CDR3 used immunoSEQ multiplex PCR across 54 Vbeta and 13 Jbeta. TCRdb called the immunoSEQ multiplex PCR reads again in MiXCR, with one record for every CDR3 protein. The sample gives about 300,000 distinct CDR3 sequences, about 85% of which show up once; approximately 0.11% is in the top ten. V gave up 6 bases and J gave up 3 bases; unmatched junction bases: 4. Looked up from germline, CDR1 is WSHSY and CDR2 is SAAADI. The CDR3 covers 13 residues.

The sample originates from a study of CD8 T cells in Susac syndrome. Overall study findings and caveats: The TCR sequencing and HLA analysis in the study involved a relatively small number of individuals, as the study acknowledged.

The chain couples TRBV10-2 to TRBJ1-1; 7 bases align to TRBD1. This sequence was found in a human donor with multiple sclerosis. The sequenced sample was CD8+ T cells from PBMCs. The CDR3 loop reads CASRTGTYTEAFF. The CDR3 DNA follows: TGCGCCAGCAGGACAGGGACGTACACTGAAGCTTTCTTT.